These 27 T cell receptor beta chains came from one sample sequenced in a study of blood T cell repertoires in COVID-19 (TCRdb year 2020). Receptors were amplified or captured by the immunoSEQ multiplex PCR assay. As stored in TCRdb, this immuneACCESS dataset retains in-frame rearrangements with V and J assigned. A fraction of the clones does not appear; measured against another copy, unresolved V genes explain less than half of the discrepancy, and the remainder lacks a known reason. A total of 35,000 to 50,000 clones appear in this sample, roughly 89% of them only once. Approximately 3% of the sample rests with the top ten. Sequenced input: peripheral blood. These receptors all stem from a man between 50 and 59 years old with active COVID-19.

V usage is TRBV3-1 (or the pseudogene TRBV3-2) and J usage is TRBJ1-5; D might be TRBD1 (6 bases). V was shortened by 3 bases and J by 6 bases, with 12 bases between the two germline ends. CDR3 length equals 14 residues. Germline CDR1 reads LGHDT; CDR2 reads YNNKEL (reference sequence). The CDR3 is CASSHGTSAQPQHF. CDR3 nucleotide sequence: TGTGCCAGCAGCCACGGGACAAGCGCTCAGCCCCAGCATTTT.

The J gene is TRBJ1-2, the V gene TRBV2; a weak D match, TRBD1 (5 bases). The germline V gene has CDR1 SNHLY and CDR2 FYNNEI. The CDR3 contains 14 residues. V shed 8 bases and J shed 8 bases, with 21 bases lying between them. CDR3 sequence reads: CASVILNGGGGYTF. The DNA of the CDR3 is TGTGCCAGCGTTATCCTTAACGGGGGAGGCGGCTACACCTTC. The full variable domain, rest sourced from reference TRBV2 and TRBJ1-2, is EPEVTQTPSHQVTQMGQEVILRCVPISNHLYFYWYRQILGQKVEFLVSFYNNEISEKSEIFDDQFSVERPDGSNFTLKIRSTKLEDSAMYFCASVILNGGGGYTFGSGTRLTVV.

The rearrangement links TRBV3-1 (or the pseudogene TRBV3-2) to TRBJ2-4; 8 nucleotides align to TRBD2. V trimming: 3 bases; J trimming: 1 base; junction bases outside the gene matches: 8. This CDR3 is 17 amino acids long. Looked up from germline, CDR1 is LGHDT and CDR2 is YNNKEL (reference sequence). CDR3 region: CASSQPMGGGAKNIQYF. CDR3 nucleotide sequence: TGTGCCAGCAGCCAGCCAATGGGCGGGGGGGCCAAAAACATTCAGTACTTC.

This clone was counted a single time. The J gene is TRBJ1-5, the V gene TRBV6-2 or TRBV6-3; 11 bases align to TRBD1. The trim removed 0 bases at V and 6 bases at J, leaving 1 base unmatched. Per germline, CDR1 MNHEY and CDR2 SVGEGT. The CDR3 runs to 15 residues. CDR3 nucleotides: TGTGCCAGCAGTTACTCTGGGACAGGGGGTCAGCCCCAGCATTTT. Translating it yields CASSYSGTGGQPQHF.

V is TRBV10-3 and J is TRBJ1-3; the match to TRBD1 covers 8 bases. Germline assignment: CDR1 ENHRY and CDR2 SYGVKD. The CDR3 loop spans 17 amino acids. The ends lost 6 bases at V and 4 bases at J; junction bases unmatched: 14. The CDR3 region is CAISGQGSISAGNTIYF. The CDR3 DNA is TGTGCCATCAGCGGACAGGGTTCTATTTCTGCGGGAAACACCATATATTTT.

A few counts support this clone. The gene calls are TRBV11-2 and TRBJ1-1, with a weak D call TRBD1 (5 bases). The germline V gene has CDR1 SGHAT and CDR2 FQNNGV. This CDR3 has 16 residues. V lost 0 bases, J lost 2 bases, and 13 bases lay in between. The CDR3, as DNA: TGTGCCAGCAGCTTAGATAGACAGACCAGAAACACTGAAGCTTTCTTT. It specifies CASSLDRQTRNTEAFF.

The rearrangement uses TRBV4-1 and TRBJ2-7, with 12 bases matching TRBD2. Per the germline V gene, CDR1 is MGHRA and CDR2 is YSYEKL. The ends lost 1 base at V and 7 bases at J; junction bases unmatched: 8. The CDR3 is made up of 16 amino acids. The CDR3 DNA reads TGCGCCAGCAGCCAAGCCCTAACTAGCGGGGGGTTTGAGCAGTACTTC. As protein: CASSQALTSGGFEQYF.

CDR3 residues: CASSPGLAASTDTQYF. The DNA of the CDR3 is TGTGCCAGCAGTCCAGGACTAGCCGCTAGCACAGATACGCAGTATTTT. V usage is TRBV27 and J usage is TRBJ2-3; 8 bases agree with TRBD2. The CDR3 runs 16 residues. V was clipped by 5 bases and J by 0 bases; unmatched bases: 7. Germline V gene sequence: CDR1 MNHEY, CDR2 SMNVEV (reference sequence).

CDR3 DNA sequence: TGTGCCACCCTGCGCTGGGGAAACACCATATATTTT. This gives the protein CATLRWGNTIYF. This rearrangement joins TRBV6-5 to TRBJ1-3; D unclear. The V and J ends lost 10 bases and 4 bases respectively, with 11 bases between them. The germline V gene encodes CDR1 MNHEY and CDR2 SVGAGI. This CDR3 has 12 residues.

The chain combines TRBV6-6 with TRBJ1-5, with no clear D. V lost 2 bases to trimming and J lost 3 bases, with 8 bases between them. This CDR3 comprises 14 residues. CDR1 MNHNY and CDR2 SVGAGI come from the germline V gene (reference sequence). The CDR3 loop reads CASSYQANNQPQHF. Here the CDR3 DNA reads TGTGCCAGCAGTTACCAGGCCAACAATCAGCCCCAGCATTTT.

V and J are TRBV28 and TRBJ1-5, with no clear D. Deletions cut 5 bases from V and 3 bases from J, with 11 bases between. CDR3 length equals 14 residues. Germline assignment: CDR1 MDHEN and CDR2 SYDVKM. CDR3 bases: TGTGCCAGCAGTCCGGGAGGGAACAATCAGCCCCAGCATTTT. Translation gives CASSPGGNNQPQHF. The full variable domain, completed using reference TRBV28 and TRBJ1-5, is DVKVTQSSRYLVKRTGEKVFLECVQDMDHENMFWYRQDPGLGLRLIYFSYDVKMKEKGDIPEGYSVSREKKERFSLILESASTNQTSMYLCASSPGGNNQPQHFGDGTRLSIL.

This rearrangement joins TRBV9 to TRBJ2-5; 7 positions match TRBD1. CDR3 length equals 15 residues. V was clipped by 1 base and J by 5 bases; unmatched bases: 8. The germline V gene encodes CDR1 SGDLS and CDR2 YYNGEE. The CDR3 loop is CASSVSGTADETQYF. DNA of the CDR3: TGTGCCAGCAGCGTATCCGGGACAGCGGACGAGACCCAGTACTTC.

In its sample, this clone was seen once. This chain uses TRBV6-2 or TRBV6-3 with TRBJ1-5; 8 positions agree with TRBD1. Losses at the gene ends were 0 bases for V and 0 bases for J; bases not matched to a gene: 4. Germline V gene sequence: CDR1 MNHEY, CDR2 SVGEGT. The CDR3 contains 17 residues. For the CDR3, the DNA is TGTGCCAGCAGTTACTCCGGACAGGGATATAGCAATCAGCCCCAGCATTTT. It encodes CASSYSGQGYSNQPQHF.

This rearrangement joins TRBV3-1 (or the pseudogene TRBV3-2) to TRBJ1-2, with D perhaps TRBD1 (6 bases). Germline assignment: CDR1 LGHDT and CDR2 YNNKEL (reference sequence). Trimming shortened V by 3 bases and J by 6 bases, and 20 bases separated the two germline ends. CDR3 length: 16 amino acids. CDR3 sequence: CASSHAVRGGRDGYTF. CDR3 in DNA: TGTGCCAGCAGCCATGCGGTCCGAGGGGGACGGGATGGCTACACCTTC.

The DNA for the CDR3 is TGTGCCAGTAGCCTCCGACAGGGACCCTACGAGCAGTACTTC. This sequence encodes CASSLRQGPYEQYF. The rearrangement uses TRBV19 and TRBJ2-7; 7 nucleotides match TRBD1. J gave up 2 bases and V 6 bases, and 7 bases lay outside the gene matches. There are 14 residues in the CDR3. The V gene's germline CDR1 is LNHDA and CDR2 SQIVND (reference sequence).

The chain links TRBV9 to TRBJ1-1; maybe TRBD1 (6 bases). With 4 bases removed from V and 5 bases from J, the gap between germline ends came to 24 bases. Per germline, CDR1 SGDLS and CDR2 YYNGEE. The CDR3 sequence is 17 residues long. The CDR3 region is CASSPNQRGGRITEAFF. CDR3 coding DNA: TGTGCCAGCAGCCCGAACCAAAGGGGGGGGCGGATAACTGAAGCTTTCTTT.

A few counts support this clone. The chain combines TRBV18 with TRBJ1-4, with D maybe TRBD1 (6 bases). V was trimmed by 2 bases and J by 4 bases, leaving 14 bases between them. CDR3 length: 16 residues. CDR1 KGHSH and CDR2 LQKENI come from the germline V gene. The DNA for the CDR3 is TGTGCCAGCTCACCATCTACAGGGACCTTTAATGAAAAACTGTTTTTT. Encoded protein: CASSPSTGTFNEKLFF.

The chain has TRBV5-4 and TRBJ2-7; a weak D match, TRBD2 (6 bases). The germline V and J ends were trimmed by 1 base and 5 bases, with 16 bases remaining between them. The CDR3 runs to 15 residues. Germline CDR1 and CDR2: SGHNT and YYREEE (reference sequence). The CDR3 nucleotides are TGTGCCAGCAGCTTGTTGGGGGGTGTCCTAGACGAGCAGTACTTC. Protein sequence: CASSLLGGVLDEQYF.

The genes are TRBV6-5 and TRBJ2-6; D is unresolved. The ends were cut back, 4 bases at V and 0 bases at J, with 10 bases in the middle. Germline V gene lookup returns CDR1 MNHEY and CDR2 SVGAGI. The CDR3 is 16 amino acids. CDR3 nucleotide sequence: TGTGCCAGCAGTTCTGCACTTCTCTCTGGGGCCAACGTCCTGACTTTC. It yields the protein CASSSALLSGANVLTF.

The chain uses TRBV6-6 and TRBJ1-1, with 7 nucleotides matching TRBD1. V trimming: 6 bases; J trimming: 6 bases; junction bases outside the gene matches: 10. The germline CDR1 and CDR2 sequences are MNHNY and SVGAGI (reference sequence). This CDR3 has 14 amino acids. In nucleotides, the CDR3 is TGTGCCAGCAGCTCCATTCCAGGGACAGCTGAAGCTTTCTTT. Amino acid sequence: CASSSIPGTAEAFF.

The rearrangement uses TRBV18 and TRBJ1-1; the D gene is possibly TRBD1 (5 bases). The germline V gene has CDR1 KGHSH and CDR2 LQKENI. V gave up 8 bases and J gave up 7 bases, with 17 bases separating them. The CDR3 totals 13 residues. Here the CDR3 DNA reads TGTGCCAGCGAACCACGGATAACAGGTGAAGCTTTCTTT. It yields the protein CASEPRITGEAFF.

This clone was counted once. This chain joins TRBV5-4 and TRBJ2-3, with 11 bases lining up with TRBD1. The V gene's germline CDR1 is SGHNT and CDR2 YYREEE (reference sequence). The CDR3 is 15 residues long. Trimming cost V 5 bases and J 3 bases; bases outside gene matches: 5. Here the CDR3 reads CASSRDRGRTDTQYF. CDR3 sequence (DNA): TGTGCCAGCAGTCGGGACAGGGGGAGAACAGATACGCAGTATTTT.

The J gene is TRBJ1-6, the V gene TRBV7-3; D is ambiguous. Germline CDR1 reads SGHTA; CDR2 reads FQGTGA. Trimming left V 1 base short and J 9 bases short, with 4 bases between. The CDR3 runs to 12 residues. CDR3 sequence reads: CASSLNGSPLHF. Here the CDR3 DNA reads TGTGCCAGCAGCTTAAACGGTTCACCCCTCCACTTT.

CDR3 nucleotide sequence: TGCGCCAGCAGCTCAGGGACAGGCCTCGCCGAGCAGTACTTC. Translated, it gives CASSSGTGLAEQYF. J is TRBJ2-7 and V is TRBV5-1; the match to TRBD1 covers 8 bases. The junction had 8 bases not matched to a gene; V was cut back by 3 bases and J by 6 bases. The CDR3 is made up of 14 amino acids. The germline CDR1 and CDR2 sequences are SGHRS and YFSETQ.

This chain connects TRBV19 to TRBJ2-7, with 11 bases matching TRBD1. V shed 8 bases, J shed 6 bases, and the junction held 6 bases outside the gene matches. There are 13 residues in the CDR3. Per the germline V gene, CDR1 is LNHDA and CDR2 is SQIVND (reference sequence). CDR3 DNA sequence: TGTGCCAGTCTGGGACAGGGGGACAGCGAGCAGTACTTC. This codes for CASLGQGDSEQYF.

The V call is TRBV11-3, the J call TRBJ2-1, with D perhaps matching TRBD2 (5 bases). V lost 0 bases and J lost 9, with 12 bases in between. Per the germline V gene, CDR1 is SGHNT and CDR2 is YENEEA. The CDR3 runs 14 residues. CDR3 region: CASSLDPGGTEQFF. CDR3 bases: TGTGCCAGCAGCTTAGATCCAGGAGGCACTGAGCAGTTCTTC.

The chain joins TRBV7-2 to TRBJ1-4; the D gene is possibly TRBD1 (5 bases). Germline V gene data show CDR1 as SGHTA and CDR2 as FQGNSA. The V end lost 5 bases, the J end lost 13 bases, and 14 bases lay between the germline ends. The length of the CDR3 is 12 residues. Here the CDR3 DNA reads TGTGCCAGCAGCGATTCAGTGGGGGGACTGTTTTTT. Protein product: CASSDSVGGLFF.